This T cell receptor beta chain is drawn from a study of T cell repertoires in cytomegalovirus infection. TCRdb re-called the reads through MiXCR, storing one row per CDR3 protein. Of about 480,000 distinct CDR3 sequences in the sample, around 35% were seen once. V was clipped by 5 bases and J by 4 bases, with 6 bases between them. This CDR3 spans 11 amino acids. Germline V CDR1 and CDR2: SGHVS, FQNEAQ. In its sample, this clonotype was seen a few times. Its specificity is not known. The J gene is TRBJ2-7, the V gene TRBV7-8; D uncertain. Sequencing used cultured PBMCs, obtained from culture after CMV antigen stimulation. The receptor comes from a human donor in good health (CMV status not recorded). Some clones in this sample may be carry-over from other donors' samples. The CDR3 DNA reads as TGTGCCAGCAGCACCGATTACGAGCAGTACGTC. Protein: CASSTDYEQYV.